The sequence of this T cell receptor (beta chain) was determined in a study of blood T cell repertoires in COVID-19. Study context: COVID-19 samples from acute and convalescent phases originated in the United States, Italy and Spain.

In the study's own analysis: How many nucleated cells were present was estimated from reference gene primer amplification. Clones were read by immunoSEQ multiplex PCR, and TCRdb kept only the in-frame ones, dropping some. V, J and clone size were drawn from that table, and D and trimming were deduced from the DNA. The sample holds about 340,000 clones, about 90% seen once. This CDR3 contains 13 residues. Trimming took 6 bases from V and 5 from J, leaving 13 bases between them. CDR1 is SNHLY, CDR2 FYNNEI, per germline. Enrolment of Seattle patients took place during active infection, and they were followed longitudinally.

The chain is built from TRBV2 and TRBJ1-2; no clear D. Sample: peripheral blood. This sequence originates from a woman between 70 and 85 years old with COVID-19, enrolled during active disease. CDR3 amino acids: CASRPTDYYGYTF. The DNA of the CDR3 is TGTGCCAGCAGGCCAACAGACTATTATGGCTACACCTTC.